In its sample, the clone carrying this T cell receptor beta chain was seen many times. Its antigen is currently unknown. CDR3 length: 18 amino acids. CDR1 MNHNS and CDR2 SASEGT come from the germline V gene. V lost 1 base to trimming and J lost 7 bases, with 20 bases between them. Three rounds of nested PCR, following a modified ARM-PCR protocol, produced the TCRbeta library. TCRdb analysed the multiplex PCR reads with MiXCR anew, one entry per CDR3 protein. Among about 110,000 distinct CDR3 sequences listed, about 64% were seen once. This sample is part of a study of tumor and adjacent non-tumor tissue in lung cancer. About the study: Patients comprised about a dozen adenocarcinoma, 2 squamous cell carcinoma and 1 small cell lung cancer. The patients, 10 men and 5 or 6 women, were about 30 to 85 with stage I to III disease. Samples averaged roughly 4 million productive TCRbeta reads each.

Whole-study results and caveats: TCR diversity was significantly greater in tumor than normal lung tissue.

RNA was extracted from bulk tissue without any cell sorting. This non-tumor lung sample came from over 3 cm beyond the tumor edge. The specimen was distant non-tumor lung tissue. The chain has TRBV6-1 and TRBJ1-6; maybe TRBD1 (5 bases). This clonotype was sampled from a man aged 60 to 75 with non-small cell lung cancer. The CDR3 nucleotides read TGTGCCAGCAGTGAAGTCGTCCCCCGGCAGGGTGGGAATTCACCCCTCCACTTT. Translation gives CASSEVVPRQGGNSPLHF.